This T cell receptor (beta chain) was found in a study of T cell repertoires in cytomegalovirus infection. One entry per CDR3 protein, called by TCRdb with MiXCR from the reads. The data hold roughly 60,000 distinct CDR3 sequences, with around 34% observed a single time. Study conclusions and caveats: What dominated the ex vivo response were HLA-C-restricted CMV-specific TCR beta clonotypes.

Between the trimmed V and J ends, which lost 4 bases and 10 bases, there was a span of 17 bases. The germline gives CDR1 SEHNR, CDR2 FQNEAQ (reference sequence). This CDR3 has 15 amino acids. Points on this clonotype: The antigen is undetermined.

The receptor comes from a human donor in good health (CMV status not recorded). Some clones in this sample may be carry-over from other donors' samples. Sequenced input: PBMCs, sequenced either directly or after in vitro stimulation (not recorded which). The chain couples TRBV7-9 to TRBJ1-6; a possible D gene is TRBD1 (5 bases). The CDR3 bases are TGTGCCAGCAGCTCCGGCGGGGCAGTACGCTCACCCCTCCACTTT. Translation gives CASSSGGAVRSPLHF.